The present T cell receptor (beta chain) was sequenced within a study of CD8 T cells in ankylosing spondylitis. Study-level findings and limits: In reactive arthritis synovial fluid and blood, some motif variants had been reported before. The study identified a TCR beta motif of several highly homologous variants that appeared characteristic of ankylosing spondylitis blood. CD8+ disease-linked clones were present at relatively low frequencies in blood.

TCRdb redid the calling of the 5' RACE reads with MiXCR, one entry per CDR3 protein. The sample consists of about 540,000 distinct CDR3 sequences, 9.5% to 15% of them appearing once. The junction had 9 bases not matched to a gene; V was cut back by 6 bases and J by 2 bases. The CDR3 is 18 amino acids. CDR1 and CDR2 (germline): KGHDR, SFDVKD. This clonotype was counted many times. No antigen is known for it. The TCR was taken from a male donor with ankylosing spondylitis. The V call is TRBV24-1, the J call TRBJ2-3; 14 bases align to TRBD2. The sample was blood, either unsorted or a sorted T cell fraction (not recorded which). CDR3 sequence reads: CATSNYGTSGSLTDTQYF. CDR3 nucleotide sequence: TGTGCCACCAGTAATTACGGGACTAGCGGGAGTCTCACAGATACGCAGTATTTT.